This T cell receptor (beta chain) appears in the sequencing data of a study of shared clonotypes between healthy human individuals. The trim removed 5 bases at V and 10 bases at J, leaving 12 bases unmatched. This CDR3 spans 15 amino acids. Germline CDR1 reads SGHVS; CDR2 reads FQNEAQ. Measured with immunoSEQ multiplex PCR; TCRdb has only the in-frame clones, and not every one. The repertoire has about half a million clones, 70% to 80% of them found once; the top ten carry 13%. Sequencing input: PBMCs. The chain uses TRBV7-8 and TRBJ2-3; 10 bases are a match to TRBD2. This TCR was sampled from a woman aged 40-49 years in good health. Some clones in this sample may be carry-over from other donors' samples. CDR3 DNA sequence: TGTGCCAGCAGCGAGCGGCTAGCGGGAGTTTCTCCGCAGTATTTT. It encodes CASSERLAGVSPQYF.